The present T cell receptor (beta chain) was sequenced within a study of blood T cell repertoires in COVID-19. The J segment lost 7 bases and the V segment lost 5 bases, leaving 4 bases of the junction unmatched. The CDR3 spans 15 residues. Germline CDR1 reads SNHLY; CDR2 reads FYNNEI. Sequencing used immunoSEQ multiplex PCR; TCRdb keeps in-frame clones, though not all of them. The sample lists under 300,000 clones, 80% to 90% occurring once. The chain is built from TRBV2 and TRBJ2-4; 14 bases align to TRBD2. Material for sequencing was peripheral blood. The origin of this receptor is a woman in her forties who had recovered from COVID-19. For the CDR3, the DNA is TGTGCCAGCAGTCCCCGGACTAGCGGGGGGAACATTCAGTACTTC. Translated, it gives CASSPRTSGGNIQYF.